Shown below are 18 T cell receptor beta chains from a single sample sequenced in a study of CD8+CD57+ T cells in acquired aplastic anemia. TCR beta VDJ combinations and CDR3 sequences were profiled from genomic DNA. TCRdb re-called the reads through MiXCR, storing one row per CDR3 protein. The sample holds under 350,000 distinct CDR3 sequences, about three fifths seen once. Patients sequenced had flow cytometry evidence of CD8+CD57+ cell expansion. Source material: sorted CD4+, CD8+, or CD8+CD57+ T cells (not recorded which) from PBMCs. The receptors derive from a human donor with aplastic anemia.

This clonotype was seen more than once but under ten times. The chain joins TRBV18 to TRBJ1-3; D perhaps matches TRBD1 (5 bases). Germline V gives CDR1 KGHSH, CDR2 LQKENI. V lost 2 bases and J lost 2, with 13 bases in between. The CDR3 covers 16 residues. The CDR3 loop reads CASSPMGVGTGNTIYF. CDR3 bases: TGTGCCAGCTCACCAATGGGGGTCGGCACTGGAAACACCATATATTTT.

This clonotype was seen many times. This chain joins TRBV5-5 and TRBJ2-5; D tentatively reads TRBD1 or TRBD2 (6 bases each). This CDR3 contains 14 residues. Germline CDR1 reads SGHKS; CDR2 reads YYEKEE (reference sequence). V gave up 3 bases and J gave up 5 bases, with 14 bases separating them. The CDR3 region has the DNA TGTGCCAGCAGCTCTTGGGGGGCCCAGGAGACCCAGTACTTC. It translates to CASSSWGAQETQYF.

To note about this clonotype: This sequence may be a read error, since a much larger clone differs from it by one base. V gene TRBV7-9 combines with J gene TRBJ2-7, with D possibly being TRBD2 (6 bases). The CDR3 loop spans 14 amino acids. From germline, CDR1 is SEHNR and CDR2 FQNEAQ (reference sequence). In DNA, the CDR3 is TGTGCCAGCAGCGGCGGGCCCAACCCGGGGGAGCAGTGCTTC. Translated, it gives CASSGGPNPGEQCF.

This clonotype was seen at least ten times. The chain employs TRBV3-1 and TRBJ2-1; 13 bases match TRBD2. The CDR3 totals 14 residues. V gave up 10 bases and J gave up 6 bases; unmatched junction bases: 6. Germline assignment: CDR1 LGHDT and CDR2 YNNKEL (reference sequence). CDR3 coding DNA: TGTGCCACCCAATGGACTAGCGGGAGCAATGAGCAGTTCTTC. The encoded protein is CATQWTSGSNEQFF.

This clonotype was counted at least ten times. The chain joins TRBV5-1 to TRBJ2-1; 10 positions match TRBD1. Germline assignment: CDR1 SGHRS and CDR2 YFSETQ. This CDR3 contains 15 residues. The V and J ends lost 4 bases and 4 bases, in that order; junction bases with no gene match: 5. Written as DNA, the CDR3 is TGCGCCAGCAGCACTGGACAGGGGGAGTACAATGAGCAGTTCTTC. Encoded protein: CASSTGQGEYNEQFF.

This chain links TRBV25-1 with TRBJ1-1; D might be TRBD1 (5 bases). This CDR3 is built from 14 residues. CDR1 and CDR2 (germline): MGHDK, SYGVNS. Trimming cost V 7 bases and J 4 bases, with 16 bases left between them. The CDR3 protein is CASNSQGRFTEAFF. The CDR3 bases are TGTGCCAGCAATTCGCAGGGTCGGTTCACTGAAGCTTTCTTT.

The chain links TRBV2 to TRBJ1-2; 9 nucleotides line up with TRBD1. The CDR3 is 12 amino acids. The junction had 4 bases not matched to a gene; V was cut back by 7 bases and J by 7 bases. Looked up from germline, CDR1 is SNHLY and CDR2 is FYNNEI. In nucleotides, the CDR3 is TGTGCCAGCAAGCGGGACAGGGCTGGCTACACCTTC. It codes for CASKRDRAGYTF.

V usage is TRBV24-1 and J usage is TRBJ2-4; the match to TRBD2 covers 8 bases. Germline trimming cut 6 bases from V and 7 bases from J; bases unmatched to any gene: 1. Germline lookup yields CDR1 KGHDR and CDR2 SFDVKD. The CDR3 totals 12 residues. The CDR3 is CATSSGGNIQYF. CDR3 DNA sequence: TGTGCCACCAGTTCGGGGGGGAACATTCAGTACTTC.

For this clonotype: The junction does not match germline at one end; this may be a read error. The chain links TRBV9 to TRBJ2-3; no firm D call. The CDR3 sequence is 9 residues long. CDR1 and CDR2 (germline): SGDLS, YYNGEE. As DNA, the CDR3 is TGTGCCGGTGGAGATATGCAGTATTTT. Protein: CAGGDMQYF. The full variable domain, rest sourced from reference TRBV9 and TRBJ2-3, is DSGVTQTPKHLITATGQRVTLRCSPRSGDLSVYWYQQSLDQGLQFLIQYYNGEERAKGNILERFSAQQFPDLHSELNLSSLELGDSALYFCAGGDMQYFGPGTRLTVL.

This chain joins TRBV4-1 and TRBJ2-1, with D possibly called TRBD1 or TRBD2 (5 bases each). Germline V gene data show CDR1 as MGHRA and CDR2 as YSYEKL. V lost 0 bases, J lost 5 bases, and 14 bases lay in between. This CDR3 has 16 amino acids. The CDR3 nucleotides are TGCGCCAGCAGCCAAGATGGGGCTAGCTTGAACAATGAGCAGTTCTTC. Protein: CASSQDGASLNNEQFF.

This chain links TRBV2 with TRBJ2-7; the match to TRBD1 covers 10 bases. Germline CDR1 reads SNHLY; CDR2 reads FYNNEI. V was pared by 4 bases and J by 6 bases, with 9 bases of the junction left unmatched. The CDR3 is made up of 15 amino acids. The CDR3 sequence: CASSVQDRGFLEQYF. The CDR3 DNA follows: TGTGCCAGCAGTGTGCAGGACAGGGGGTTTCTCGAGCAGTACTTC.

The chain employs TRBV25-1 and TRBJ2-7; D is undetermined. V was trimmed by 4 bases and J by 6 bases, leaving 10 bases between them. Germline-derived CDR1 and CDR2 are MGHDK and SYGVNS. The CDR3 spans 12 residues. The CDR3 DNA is TGTGCCAGCAGTGGACGTTTGTTCGAGCAGTACTTC. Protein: CASSGRLFEQYF.

CDR3 protein: CASSQLDRGGYTF. The CDR3 bases are TGTGCCAGCAGCCAATTGGACAGGGGGGGCTACACCTTC. The chain is built from TRBV7-2 and TRBJ1-2; 10 nucleotides match TRBD1. Trimming took 5 bases from V and 8 from J; bases not matched to a gene: 5. Germline CDR1 and CDR2: SGHTA and FQGNSA. This CDR3 spans 13 amino acids.

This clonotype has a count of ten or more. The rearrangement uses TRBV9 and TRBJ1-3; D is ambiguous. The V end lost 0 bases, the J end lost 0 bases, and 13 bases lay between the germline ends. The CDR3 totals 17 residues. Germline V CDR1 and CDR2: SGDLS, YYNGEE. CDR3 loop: CASSVGTAMYSGNTIYF. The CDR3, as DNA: TGTGCCAGCAGCGTAGGAACAGCAATGTACTCTGGAAACACCATATATTTT.

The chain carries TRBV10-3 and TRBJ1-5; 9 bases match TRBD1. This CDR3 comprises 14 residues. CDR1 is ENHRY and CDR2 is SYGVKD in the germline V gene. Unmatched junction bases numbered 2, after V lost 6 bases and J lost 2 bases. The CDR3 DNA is TGTGCCATCAGGGACAGGGGTGGCAATCAGCCCCAGCATTTT. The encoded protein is CAIRDRGGNQPQHF.

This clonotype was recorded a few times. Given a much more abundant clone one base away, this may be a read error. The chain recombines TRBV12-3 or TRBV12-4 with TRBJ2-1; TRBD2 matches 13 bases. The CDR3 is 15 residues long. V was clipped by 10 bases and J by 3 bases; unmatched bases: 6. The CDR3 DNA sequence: TGTGCCAACAGGGGACTAGCGGGACACTACAATGAGCAGTTCTTC. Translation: CANRGLAGHYNEQFF.

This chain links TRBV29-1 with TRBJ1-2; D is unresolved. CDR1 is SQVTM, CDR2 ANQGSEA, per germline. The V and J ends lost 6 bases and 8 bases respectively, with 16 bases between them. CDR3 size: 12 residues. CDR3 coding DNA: TGCAGCGTGCATACACGTAGTTGGGGCTACACCTTC. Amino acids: CSVHTRSWGYTF.

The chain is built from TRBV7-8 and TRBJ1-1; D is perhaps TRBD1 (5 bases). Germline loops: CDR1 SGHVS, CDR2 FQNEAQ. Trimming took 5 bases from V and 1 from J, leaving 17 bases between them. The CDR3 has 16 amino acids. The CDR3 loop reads CASSRMGDSPNTEAFF. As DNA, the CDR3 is TGTGCCAGCAGCCGGATGGGTGACAGTCCGAACACTGAAGCTTTCTTT.